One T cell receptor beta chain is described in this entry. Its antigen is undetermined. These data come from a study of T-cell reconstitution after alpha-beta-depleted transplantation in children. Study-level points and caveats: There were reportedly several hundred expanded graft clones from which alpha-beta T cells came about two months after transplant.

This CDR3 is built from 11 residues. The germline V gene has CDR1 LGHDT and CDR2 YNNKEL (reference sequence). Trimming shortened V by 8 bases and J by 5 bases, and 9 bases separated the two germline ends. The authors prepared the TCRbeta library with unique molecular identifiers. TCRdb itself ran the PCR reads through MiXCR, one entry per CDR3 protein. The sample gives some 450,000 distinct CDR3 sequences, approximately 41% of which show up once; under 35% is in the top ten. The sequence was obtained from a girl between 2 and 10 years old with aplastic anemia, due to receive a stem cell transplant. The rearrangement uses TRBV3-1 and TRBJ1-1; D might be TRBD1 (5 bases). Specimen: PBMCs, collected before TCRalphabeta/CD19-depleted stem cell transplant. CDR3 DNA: TGTGCCAGCGCCGGGGGTACTGAAGCTTTCTTT. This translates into CASAGGTEAFF.